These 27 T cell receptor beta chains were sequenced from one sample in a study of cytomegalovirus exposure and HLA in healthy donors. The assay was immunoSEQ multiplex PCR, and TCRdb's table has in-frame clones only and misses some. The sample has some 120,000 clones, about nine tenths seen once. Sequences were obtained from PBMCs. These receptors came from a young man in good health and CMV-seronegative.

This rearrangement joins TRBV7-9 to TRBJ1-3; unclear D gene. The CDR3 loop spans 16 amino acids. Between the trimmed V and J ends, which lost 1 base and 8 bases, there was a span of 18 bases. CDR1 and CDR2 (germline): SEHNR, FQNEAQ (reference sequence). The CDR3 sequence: CASSLGLGSESDTIYF. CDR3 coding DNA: TGTGCCAGCAGCTTAGGACTTGGGTCCGAGTCGGACACCATATATTTT.

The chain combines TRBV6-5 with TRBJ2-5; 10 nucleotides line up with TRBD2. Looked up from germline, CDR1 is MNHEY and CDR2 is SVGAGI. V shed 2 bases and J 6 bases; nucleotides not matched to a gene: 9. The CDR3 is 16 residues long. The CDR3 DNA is TGTGCCAGCAGTTACCGGGGGACTAGCGATGTTCAGACCCAGTACTTC. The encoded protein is CASSYRGTSDVQTQYF.

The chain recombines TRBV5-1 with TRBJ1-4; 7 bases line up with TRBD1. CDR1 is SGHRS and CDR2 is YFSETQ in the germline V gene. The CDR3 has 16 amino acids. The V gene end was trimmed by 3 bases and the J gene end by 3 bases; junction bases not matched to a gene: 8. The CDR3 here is CASSSTGIVANEKLFF. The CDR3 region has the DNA TGCGCCAGCAGCTCGACAGGGATCGTAGCTAATGAAAAACTGTTTTTT.

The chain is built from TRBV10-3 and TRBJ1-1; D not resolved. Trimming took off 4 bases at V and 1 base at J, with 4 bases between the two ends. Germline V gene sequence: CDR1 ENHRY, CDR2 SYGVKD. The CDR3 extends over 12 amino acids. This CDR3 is CAISVANTEAFF. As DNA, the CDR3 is TGTGCCATCAGTGTAGCGAACACTGAAGCTTTCTTT.

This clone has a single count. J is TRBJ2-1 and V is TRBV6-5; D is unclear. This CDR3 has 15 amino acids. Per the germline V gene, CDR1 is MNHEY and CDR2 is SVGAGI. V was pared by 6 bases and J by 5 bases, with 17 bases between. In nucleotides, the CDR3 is TGTGCCAGCAGGTCCGGTGAGGCAGCACACAATGAGCAGTTCTTC. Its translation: CASRSGEAAHNEQFF.

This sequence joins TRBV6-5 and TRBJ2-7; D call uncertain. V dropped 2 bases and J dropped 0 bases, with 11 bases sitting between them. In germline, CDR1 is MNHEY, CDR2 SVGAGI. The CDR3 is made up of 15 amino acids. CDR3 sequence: CASSYGGSLSYEQYF. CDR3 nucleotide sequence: TGTGCCAGCAGTTACGGTGGCAGTCTCTCCTACGAGCAGTACTTC.

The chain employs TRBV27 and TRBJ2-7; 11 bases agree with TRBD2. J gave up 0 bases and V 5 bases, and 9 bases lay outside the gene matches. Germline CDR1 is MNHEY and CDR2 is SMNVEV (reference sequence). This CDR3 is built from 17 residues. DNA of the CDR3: TGTGCCAGCAGTCCGCGGACTAGCGGGCGGAGCTCCTACGAGCAGTACTTC. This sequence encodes CASSPRTSGRSSYEQYF.

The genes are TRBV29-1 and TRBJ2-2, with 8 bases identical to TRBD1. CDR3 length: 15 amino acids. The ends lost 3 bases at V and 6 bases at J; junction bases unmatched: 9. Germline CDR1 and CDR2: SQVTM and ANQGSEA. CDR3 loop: CSVEGTGLDSGELFF. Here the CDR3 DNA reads TGCAGCGTTGAGGGGACAGGACTGGATTCCGGGGAGCTGTTTTTT.

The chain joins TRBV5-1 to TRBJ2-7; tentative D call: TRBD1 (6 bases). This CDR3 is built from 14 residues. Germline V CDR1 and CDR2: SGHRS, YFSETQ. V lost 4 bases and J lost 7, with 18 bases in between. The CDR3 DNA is TGCGCCAGCAGCGTCCGGGACACAACCCCTGAGCAGTACTTC. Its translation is CASSVRDTTPEQYF.

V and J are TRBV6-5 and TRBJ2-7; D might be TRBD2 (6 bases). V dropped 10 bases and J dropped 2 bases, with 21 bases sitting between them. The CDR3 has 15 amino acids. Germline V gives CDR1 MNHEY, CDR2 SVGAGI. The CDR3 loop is CATKNAWDLAYEQYF. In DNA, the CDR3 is TGTGCCACTAAAAATGCATGGGACTTGGCCTACGAGCAGTACTTC.

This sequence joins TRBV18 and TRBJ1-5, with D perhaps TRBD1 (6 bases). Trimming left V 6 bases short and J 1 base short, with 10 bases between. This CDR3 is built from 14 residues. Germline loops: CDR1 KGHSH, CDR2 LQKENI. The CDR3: CASSTGFSNQPQHF. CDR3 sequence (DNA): TGTGCCAGCTCTACAGGGTTCAGCAATCAGCCCCAGCATTTT.

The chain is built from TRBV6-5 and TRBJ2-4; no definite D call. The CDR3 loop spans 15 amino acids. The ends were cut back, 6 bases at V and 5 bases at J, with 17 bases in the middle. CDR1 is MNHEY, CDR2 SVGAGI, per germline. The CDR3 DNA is TGTGCCAGCAGCCCCTTGCGGTGGCCGGAAAACATTCAGTACTTC. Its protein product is CASSPLRWPENIQYF.

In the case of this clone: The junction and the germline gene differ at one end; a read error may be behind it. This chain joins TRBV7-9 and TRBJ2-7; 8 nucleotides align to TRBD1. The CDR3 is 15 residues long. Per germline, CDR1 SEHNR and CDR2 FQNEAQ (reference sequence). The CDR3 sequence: CASSASGTGPYGQYF. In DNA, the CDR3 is TGTGCCAGCAGCGCTTCCGGGACAGGTCCTTACGGGCAGTACTTC.

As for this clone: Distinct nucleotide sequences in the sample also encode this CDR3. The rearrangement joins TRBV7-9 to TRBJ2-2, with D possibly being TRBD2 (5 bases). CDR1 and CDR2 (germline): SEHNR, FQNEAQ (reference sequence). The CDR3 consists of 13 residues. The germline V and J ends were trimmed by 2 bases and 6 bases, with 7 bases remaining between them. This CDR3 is CASSLLGAGELFF. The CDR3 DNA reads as TGTGCCAGCAGCTTACTCGGGGCCGGGGAGCTGTTTTTT.

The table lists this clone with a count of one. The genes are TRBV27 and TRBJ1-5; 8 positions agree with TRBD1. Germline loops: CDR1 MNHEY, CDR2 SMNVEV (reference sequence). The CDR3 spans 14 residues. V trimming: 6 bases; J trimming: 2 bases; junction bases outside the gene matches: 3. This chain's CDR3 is CASSKTGGNQPQHF. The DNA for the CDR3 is TGTGCCAGCAGCAAGACAGGGGGCAATCAGCCCCAGCATTTT.

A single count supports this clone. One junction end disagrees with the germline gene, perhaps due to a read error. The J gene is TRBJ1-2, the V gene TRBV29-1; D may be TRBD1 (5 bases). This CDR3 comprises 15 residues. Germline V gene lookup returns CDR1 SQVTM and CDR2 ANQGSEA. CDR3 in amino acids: CSVPNEGTAKYGYTF. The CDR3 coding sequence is TGCAGCGTCCCGAATGAAGGGACTGCTAAATATGGCTACACCTTC.

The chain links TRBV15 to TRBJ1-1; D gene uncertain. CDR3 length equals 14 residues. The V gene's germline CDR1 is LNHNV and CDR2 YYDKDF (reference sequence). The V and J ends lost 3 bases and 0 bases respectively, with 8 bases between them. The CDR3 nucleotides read TGTGCCACCAGCAGTTTCGAGATGAACACTGAAGCTTTCTTT. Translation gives CATSSFEMNTEAFF.

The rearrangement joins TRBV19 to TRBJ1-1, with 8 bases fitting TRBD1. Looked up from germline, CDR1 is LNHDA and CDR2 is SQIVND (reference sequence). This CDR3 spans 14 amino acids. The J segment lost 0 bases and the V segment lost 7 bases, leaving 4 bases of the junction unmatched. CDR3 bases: TGTGCCAGTAACAGGGGGGGAATGAACACTGAAGCTTTCTTT. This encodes CASNRGGMNTEAFF.

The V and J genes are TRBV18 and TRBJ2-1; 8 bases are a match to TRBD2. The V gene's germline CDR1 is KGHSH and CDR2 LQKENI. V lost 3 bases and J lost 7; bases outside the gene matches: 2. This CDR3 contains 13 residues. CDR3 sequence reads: CASSPAGGNEQFF. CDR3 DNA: TGTGCCAGCTCACCGGCGGGAGGTAATGAGCAGTTCTTC.

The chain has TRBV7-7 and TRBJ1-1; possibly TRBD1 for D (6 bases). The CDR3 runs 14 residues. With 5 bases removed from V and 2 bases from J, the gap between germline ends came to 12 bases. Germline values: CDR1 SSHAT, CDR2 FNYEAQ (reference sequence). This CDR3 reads CASSPDRLNTEAFF. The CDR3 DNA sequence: TGTGCCAGCAGCCCGGACAGATTAAACACTGAAGCTTTCTTT.

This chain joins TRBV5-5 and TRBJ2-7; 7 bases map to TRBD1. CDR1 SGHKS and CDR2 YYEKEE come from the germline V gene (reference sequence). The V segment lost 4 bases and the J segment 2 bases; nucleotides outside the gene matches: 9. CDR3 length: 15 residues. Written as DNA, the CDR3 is TGTGCCAGCAGCGCTAAGACAGGGTGGGCCTACGAGCAGTACTTC. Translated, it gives CASSAKTGWAYEQYF.

The CDR3 coding sequence is TGTGCCAGCAGCCAGGCCCTCTCTAGCGGCAGCTCCTACAATGAGCAGTTCTTC. Protein: CASSQALSSGSSYNEQFF. This chain joins TRBV4-2 and TRBJ2-1; TRBD2 agrees at 7 bases. J was trimmed by 0 bases and V by 3 bases; bases with no gene match: 11. Germline V lookup: CDR1 LGHNA, CDR2 YNFKEQ. There are 18 residues in the CDR3.

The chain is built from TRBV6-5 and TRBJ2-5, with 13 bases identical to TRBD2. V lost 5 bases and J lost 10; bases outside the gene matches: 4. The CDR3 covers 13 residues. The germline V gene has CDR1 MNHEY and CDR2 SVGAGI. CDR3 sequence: CASSGTSGKVQYF. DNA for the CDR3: TGTGCCAGCAGTGGGACTAGCGGGAAGGTCCAGTACTTC.

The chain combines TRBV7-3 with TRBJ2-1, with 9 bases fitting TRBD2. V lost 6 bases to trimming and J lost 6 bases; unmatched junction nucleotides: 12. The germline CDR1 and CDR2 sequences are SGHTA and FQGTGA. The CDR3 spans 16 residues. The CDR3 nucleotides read TGTGCCAGCAGTATTAATCGGGCTAGCGGGACCAATGAGCAGTTCTTC. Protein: CASSINRASGTNEQFF.

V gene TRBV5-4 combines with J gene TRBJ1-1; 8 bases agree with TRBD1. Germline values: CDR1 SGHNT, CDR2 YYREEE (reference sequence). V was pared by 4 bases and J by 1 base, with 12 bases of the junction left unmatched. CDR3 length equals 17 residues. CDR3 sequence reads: CASSGRTGNTRNTEAFF. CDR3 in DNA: TGTGCCAGCAGCGGGAGGACAGGGAATACGAGGAACACTGAAGCTTTCTTT.

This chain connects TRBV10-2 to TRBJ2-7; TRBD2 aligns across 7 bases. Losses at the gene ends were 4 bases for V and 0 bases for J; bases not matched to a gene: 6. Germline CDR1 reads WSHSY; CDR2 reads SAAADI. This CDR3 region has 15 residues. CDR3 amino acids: CASSGFQRGSYEQYF. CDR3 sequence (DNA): TGCGCCAGCAGTGGTTTTCAGCGGGGCTCCTACGAGCAGTACTTC.

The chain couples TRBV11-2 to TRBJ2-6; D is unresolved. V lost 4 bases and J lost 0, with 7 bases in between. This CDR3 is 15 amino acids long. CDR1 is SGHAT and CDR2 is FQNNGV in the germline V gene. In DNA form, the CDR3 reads TGTGCCAGCAGCTCAACTACCTCTGGGGCCAACGTCCTGACTTTC. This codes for CASSSTTSGANVLTF.